The rows below give T cell receptor beta chains drawn from one sample of a study of blood T cell repertoires in COVID-19. Produced via immunoSEQ multiplex PCR; TCRdb's table is partial and in-frame only. The sample shows about 68,000 clones, over 60% of them seen only once. The specimen sequenced was peripheral blood. The origin of the receptors is a human donor in a cohort sampled during active COVID-19. CDR3s include the opening cysteine and the closing phenylalanine or tryptophan. Each record gives: J gene, D gene, clone size, V gene, CDR3 DNA, CDR3 protein. A D gene is named only where the DNA matches it firmly. For some rows the clone size is stated as once, few or many, or as a class when expanded; others skip it.

>TRBJ2-1|TRBD1|-|TRBV24-1
TGTGCCACCAGTGGTACCTCGGGACAGGGAAACAATGAGCAGTTCTTC
CATSGTSGQGNNEQFF
>TRBJ2-2|TRBD1|-|TRBV15
TGTGCCACCAGCAGAGATCCGGTAGGGACAGGGGCCACCGGGGAGCTGTTTTTT
CATSRDPVGTGATGELFF
>TRBJ1-4|TRBD1|-|TRBV5-4
TGTGCCAGCAGCCAGGACAGGAGAAATGAAAAACTGTTTTTT
CASSQDRRNEKLFF
>TRBJ1-4|-|-|TRBV7-9
TGTGCCAGCAGCGAGGGAGGTACTAATGAAAAACTGTTTTTT
CASSEGGTNEKLFF
>TRBJ1-2|TRBD1|-|TRBV29-1
TGCAGCGTTGAATTTGGACAGGGGGCGGTTGGCTACACCTTC
CSVEFGQGAVGYTF
>TRBJ2-3|TRBD2|-|TRBV28
TGTGCCAGCAGTACAAGGACTAGCGGGAGGGAGTCAGATACGCAGTATTTT
CASSTRTSGRESDTQYF
>TRBJ1-3|-|-|TRBV28
TGTGCCAGCAGTTCGAGCGTCTCTGGAAACACCATATATTTT
CASSSSVSGNTIYF
>TRBJ2-2|TRBD2|once|TRBV9
TGTGCCAGCAGCGTAGCGGGGGGAGGGCGGTCCGGGGAGCTGTTTTTT
CASSVAGGGRSGELFF
>TRBJ2-5|-|once|TRBV2
TGTGCCAGCAGTGGACTATCCCAAGAGACCCAGTACTTC
CASSGLSQETQYF
>TRBJ2-5|-|-|TRBV28
TGTGCCAGCAATCGACTCGAGGAGACCCAGTACTTC
CASNRLEETQYF
>TRBJ2-7|TRBD2|few|TRBV11-2
TGTGCCAGCAGCTTAGGGACTAGCGGGGGGAGCGAGCAGTACTTC
CASSLGTSGGSEQYF
>TRBJ1-4|-|-|TRBV6-2/TRBV6-3
TGTGCCAGCAGTTCCCCGAGGGCAACTAATGAAAAACTGTTTTTT
CASSSPRATNEKLFF
>TRBJ2-1|TRBD1|-|TRBV4-1
TGCGCCAGCAGCCAAGATCTTGGACAGGTATCCTACAATGAGCAGTTCTTC
CASSQDLGQVSYNEQFF
>TRBJ2-1|TRBD1|-|TRBV5-1
TGCGCCAGCAGCTCTTCCGGGACAGCCTACAATGAGCAGTTCTTC
CASSSSGTAYNEQFF
>TRBJ2-1|-|-|TRBV7-8
TGTGCCAGCAGCTTAAACATTTACAATGAGCAGTTCTTC
CASSLNIYNEQFF
>TRBJ2-2|TRBD2|-|TRBV7-2
TGTGCCAGCAGCCCTAGCGGGACGAACACCGGGGAGCTGTTTTTT
CASSPSGTNTGELFF
>TRBJ1-3|TRBD1|-|TRBV5-1
TGCGCCAGCAGCCGGAGCGGACAGGACTCTGGAAACACCATATATTTT
CASSRSGQDSGNTIYF
>TRBJ2-5|TRBD2|once|TRBV5-1
TGCGCCAGCAGTTCCGGGGGACTAGCGGGACAAGAGACCCAGTACTTC
CASSSGGLAGQETQYF
>TRBJ2-5|-|-|TRBV6-5
TGTGCCCCCCCGAATGGAGGGGAGACCCAGTACTTC
CAPPNGGETQYF
>TRBJ1-2|-|-|TRBV7-2
TGTGCCAGCAGCTTAGTTCTGGGCCCCGGCGACTTC
CASSLVLGPGDF
>TRBJ2-5|-|-|TRBV7-2
TGTGCCAGCAGTGTGATGGGCAGCCAAGAGACCCAGTACTTC
CASSVMGSQETQYF
>TRBJ2-1|-|-|TRBV12-2
TGTGCAAGTCGCAAATTTCCCGGGACTAGCGGGGGAGCTTACAATGAGCAGTTCTTC
CASRKFPGTSGGAYNEQFF
>TRBJ1-6|TRBD1|-|TRBV3-1/TRBV3-2
TGTGCCAGCAGTATGACAGGGGACAATTCACCCCTCCACTTT
CASSMTGDNSPLHF